These 9 T cell receptor beta chains share one sample of origin, sequenced in a study of cytomegalovirus exposure and HLA in healthy donors. PCR was performed using 60 Vbeta and 13 Jbeta primers. Using immunoSEQ multiplex PCR, the repertoire was profiled, and TCRdb retains in-frame clones only, with some absent. The profile covers 35,000 to 40,000 clones, with 53% appearing a single time and 6.2% taken by the ten largest. Sequencing was carried out using PBMCs. The receptor set was obtained from a woman between 40 and 50 years old in good health and CMV-seropositive.

By share, this clone counts as medium-sized. CDR3 bases: TGTGCCAGCAGTGAAGGACAGGGGCCAGATACGCAGTATTTT. Its translation: CASSEGQGPDTQYF. This chain uses TRBV6-1 with TRBJ2-3; 8 bases are a match to TRBD1. The J segment lost 4 bases and the V segment lost 1 base, leaving 1 base of the junction unmatched. The CDR3 is made up of 14 amino acids. CDR1 and CDR2 (germline): MNHNS, SASEGT.

This clone was detected only a few times. V is TRBV7-9 and J is TRBJ2-1; 8 nucleotides align to TRBD1. V shed 4 bases and J 0 bases; nucleotides not matched to a gene: 8. Germline V CDR1 and CDR2: SEHNR, FQNEAQ (reference sequence). This CDR3 spans 17 amino acids. The CDR3 spells CASSSRTGLSSYNEQFF. The CDR3 DNA reads as TGTGCCAGCAGCTCCCGGACAGGGCTTAGCTCCTACAATGAGCAGTTCTTC.

This clone has just a few counts. The chain joins TRBV10-3 to TRBJ2-1; 7 nucleotides line up with TRBD2. The trim removed 4 bases at V and 4 bases at J, leaving 10 bases unmatched. This CDR3 is 16 amino acids long. Germline V CDR1 and CDR2: ENHRY, SYGVKD. In DNA, the CDR3 is TGTGCCATCAGTGGTAGTGCGGGGGTATTATACAATGAGCAGTTCTTC. Protein product: CAISGSAGVLYNEQFF.

The table lists this clone with a few counts. This chain uses TRBV7-2 with TRBJ1-2; TRBD1 is a possible D gene (5 bases). Trimming cost V 3 bases and J 2 bases, with 13 bases left between them. Germline V CDR1 and CDR2: SGHTA, FQGNSA. The length of the CDR3 is 15 residues. This CDR3 is CASSLWRGNNYGYTF. DNA of the CDR3: TGTGCCAGCAGCTTGTGGCGGGGGAACAACTATGGCTACACCTTC.

This clone has just a few counts. The chain is built from TRBV15 and TRBJ2-5, with a weak D call TRBD2 (6 bases). Trimming stripped 5 bases from V and 4 bases from J, with 14 bases between. Per the germline V gene, CDR1 is LNHNV and CDR2 is YYDKDF (reference sequence). This CDR3 spans 14 amino acids. CDR3 protein: CATSRGTVGETQYF. The CDR3 DNA follows: TGTGCCACCAGCCGCGGGACCGTAGGAGAGACCCAGTACTTC.

This sequence joins TRBV5-1 and TRBJ1-5; D not resolved. Germline loops: CDR1 SGHRS, CDR2 YFSETQ. Deletions cut 1 base from V and 7 bases from J, with 12 bases between. This CDR3 contains 14 residues. CDR3 coding DNA: TGCGCCAGCAGCTTGACGACGGGAGGGCAGCCCCAGCATTTT. Protein sequence: CASSLTTGGQPQHF.

This clone was seen a single time. This chain connects TRBV25-1 to TRBJ2-2, with 7 bases identical to TRBD1. The CDR3 is made up of 16 amino acids. Germline V gives CDR1 MGHDK, CDR2 SYGVNS. The junction had 11 bases not matched to a gene; V was cut back by 6 bases and J by 4 bases. CDR3 bases: TGTGCCAGCAGACAAACAGGGGTCGCCGGCACCGGGGAGCTGTTTTTT. Protein sequence: CASRQTGVAGTGELFF.

For this clone: This sample also contains other DNA sequences that code for the same CDR3. This chain uses TRBV6-7 with TRBJ1-6, with a tentative D call TRBD1 (6 bases). TRBV6-7 is reported as an ORF; its role is uncertain. The CDR3 sequence is 15 residues long. The V end lost 5 bases, the J end lost 4 bases, and 12 bases lay between the germline ends. This CDR3 is CASSLRQVYNSPLHF. CDR3 DNA: TGTGCCAGCAGTCTGAGACAGGTTTATAATTCACCCCTCCACTTT.

This chain links TRBV12-5 with TRBJ2-1, with 7 nucleotides matching TRBD2. V lost 4 bases and J lost 5; bases outside the gene matches: 8. CDR1 and CDR2 from the germline V gene are LGHNT and FRNRAP. This CDR3 is built from 15 residues. The CDR3 region has the DNA TGTGCTAGTGGTTGGGGTCCCAGCGGGAACAATGAGCAGTTCTTC. This gives the protein CASGWGPSGNNEQFF.